Each of the 10 T cell receptor beta chains below was sequenced from the same sample in a study of cytomegalovirus exposure and HLA in healthy donors. Vbeta (60) and Jbeta (13) primers were used in the PCR. Method: immunoSEQ multiplex PCR; TCRdb's copy keeps in-frame clones and lacks some. The repertoire includes about 140,000 clones, roughly four fifths of them detected once, and roughly 2.1% sits in the top ten. Sequenced material: PBMCs. These receptors came from a woman aged 35 to 49 in good health and CMV-seronegative.

This chain connects TRBV4-1 to TRBJ2-5; 10 bases agree with TRBD2. V lost 4 bases and J lost 7; bases outside the gene matches: 9. There are 15 residues in the CDR3. Germline CDR1 reads MGHRA; CDR2 reads YSYEKL. This CDR3 is CASSPHSGGLGTQYF. DNA of the CDR3: TGCGCCAGCAGCCCCCATAGCGGGGGGCTGGGGACCCAGTACTTC.

The CDR3 is CASSQLAGGLADTQYF. In DNA form, the CDR3 reads TGTGCCAGCAGCCAGCTAGCGGGAGGGCTAGCCGATACGCAGTATTTT. This chain joins TRBV5-4 and TRBJ2-3, with 12 nucleotides matching TRBD2. Germline CDR1 is SGHNT and CDR2 is YYREEE (reference sequence). This CDR3 spans 16 amino acids. The junction had 9 bases not matched to a gene; V was cut back by 4 bases and J by 6 bases. The variable domain in full, completed from reference TRBV5-4 and TRBJ2-3, reads ETGVTQSPTHLIKTRGQQVTLRCSSQSGHNTVSWYQQALGQGPQFIFQYYREEENGRGNFPPRFSGLQFPNYSSELNVNALELDDSALYLCASSQLAGGLADTQYFGPGTRLTVL.

The rearrangement uses TRBV11-2 and TRBJ2-7; 11 bases align to TRBD1. V shed 6 bases and J 3 bases; nucleotides not matched to a gene: 10. The CDR3 has 16 residues. In germline, CDR1 is SGHAT, CDR2 FQNNGV. The CDR3 nucleotides are TGTGCCAGCAGAGCTAGTTCCGGGACAGGGGGCTACGAGCAGTACTTC. Protein product: CASRASSGTGGYEQYF.

The chain uses TRBV5-4 and TRBJ2-3; 9 nucleotides match TRBD1. V was clipped by 3 bases and J by 2 bases; unmatched bases: 4. In germline, CDR1 is SGHNT, CDR2 YYREEE (reference sequence). The CDR3 is made up of 15 amino acids. CDR3 nucleotides: TGTGCCAGCAGCTCAGGGACAGGGAACACAGATACGCAGTATTTT. Its protein product is CASSSGTGNTDTQYF.

Concerning this clone: At one of its ends the junction is not consistent with the germline gene, which may arise from a read error. Distinct nucleotide sequences in the sample also encode this CDR3. The rearrangement joins TRBV7-9 to TRBJ2-4; D possibly corresponds to TRBD1 (6 bases). CDR1 is SEHNR, CDR2 FQNEAQ, per germline (reference sequence). The CDR3 is made up of 15 amino acids. CDR3 region: CASSRTDLAKNIQYF. The CDR3 DNA reads TGTGCCAGCAGCCGGACAGACCTAGCCAAAAACATTCAATACTTC.

Here the CDR3 reads CASSTRTSGRAWEQYF. DNA for the CDR3: TGTGCCAGCAGTACAAGGACTAGCGGGAGGGCCTGGGAGCAGTACTTC. V and J are TRBV27 and TRBJ2-7; 15 bases agree with TRBD2. J gave up 7 bases and V 5 bases, and 9 bases lay outside the gene matches. The CDR3 is made up of 16 amino acids. Germline loops: CDR1 MNHEY, CDR2 SMNVEV (reference sequence).

J is TRBJ1-1 and V is TRBV28; unclear D gene. This CDR3 spans 16 amino acids. Germline CDR1 and CDR2: MDHEN and SYDVKM. Trimming left V 4 bases short and J 4 bases short, with 19 bases between. This CDR3 is CASSSRGRGFGTEAFF. In DNA form, the CDR3 reads TGTGCCAGCAGTTCCCGTGGTCGGGGATTTGGCACTGAAGCTTTCTTT.

This sequence joins TRBV9 and TRBJ2-1, with D unresolved. Germline V gene sequence: CDR1 SGDLS, CDR2 YYNGEE. The V gene lost 4 bases and the J gene lost 2 bases, with 13 bases spanning the gap. The CDR3 runs 15 residues. The CDR3 region has the DNA TGTGCCAGCAGCACTGGGCTTCGAACCTACAATGAGCAGTTCTTC. Translating gives CASSTGLRTYNEQFF.

This clone was observed once. The chain has TRBV10-1 and TRBJ2-5; no clear D gene. The J call may not be correct, given that the DNA end is closer to TRBJ2-7. The CDR3 runs to 14 residues. CDR1 is WNHNN and CDR2 is SYGVQD in the germline V gene (reference sequence). The CDR3 loop is CASSAGVPPYEQYF. The CDR3 DNA follows: TGCGCCAGCAGTGCTGGAGTCCCTCCTTACGAGCAGTACTTC.

This chain joins TRBV7-2 and TRBJ2-5, with D possibly TRBD2 on 5 matching bases. V shed 5 bases and J shed 4 bases, with 11 bases lying between them. This CDR3 contains 13 residues. CDR1 is SGHTA and CDR2 is FQGNSA in the germline V gene. Here the CDR3 reads CASSRGKAETQYF. The DNA of the CDR3 is TGTGCCAGCAGCCGGGGTAAGGCAGAGACCCAGTACTTC.